This TCR beta chain was identified during a study of PD-L1 blockade in urothelial cancer. Looking at the study overall: The year 2014 saw patients start atezolizumab, 1,200 mg intravenously every 3 weeks. About 90% of the 29 patients were men with bladder-origin urothelial cancer.

The method was immunoSEQ multiplex PCR; TCRdb's version includes in-frame clones alone and lacks a portion of them. The sample lists 38,000 or so clones, approximately 85% seen once, with approximately 2.4% in the top ten. The CDR3 runs 14 residues. Per germline, CDR1 SGHRS and CDR2 YFSETQ. Trimming left V 0 bases short and J 1 base short, with 7 bases between. As to time point: peripheral blood 6 weeks after treatment start. Every patient provided from 1 to 8 samples, collected pretreatment and on-treatment. V gene TRBV5-1 combines with J gene TRBJ2-5; D is unresolved. This clonotype was obtained from a man in his 70s with urothelial cancer. The source was PBMCs, collected around atezolizumab (anti-PD-L1) treatment. This chain's CDR3 is CASSLGLSQETQYF. The CDR3 coding sequence is TGCGCCAGCAGCTTGGGACTTTCCCAAGAGACCCAGTACTTC. The full variable domain, in which reference TRBV5-1 and TRBJ2-5 provide the parts outside the CDR3, is KAGVTQTPRYLIKTRGQQVTLSCSPISGHRSVSWYQQTPGQGLQFLFEYFSETQRNKGNFPGRFSGRQFSNSRSEMNVSTLELGDSALYLCASSLGLSQETQYFGPGTRLLVL.